The rows below give T cell receptor beta chains drawn from one sample of a study of regulatory T cells in long-lasting Graves disease. One entry per CDR3 protein, called by TCRdb with MiXCR from the multiplex PCR reads. The top ten hold 40% to 55% of the sample, which has about 660,000 distinct CDR3 sequences, around 30% seen once. This material consisted of peripheral blood mononuclear cells (PBMCs), taken when the disease was refractory, from a patient treated with antithyroid drugs. The receptors come from a female donor with Graves disease. The CDR3 runs from the conserved cysteine through the conserved F or W. Each record gives: J gene, clone size, V gene, D gene, CDR3 DNA, CDR3 protein. The D gene is left open where the match is weak. Clone size is given for some rows only: seen once, a few or many times, or a class if the clone is expanded.

j_gene: TRBJ2-7
abundance: NA
v_gene: TRBV2
d_gene: NA
CDR3nt: TGTGCTGGCGGCACCCAGAGCTCCTACGAGCAGTACTTC
CDR3aa: CAGGTQSSYEQYF

j_gene: TRBJ1-1
abundance: many
v_gene: TRBV28
d_gene: NA
CDR3nt: TGTGCCAGCAGTTTATATCCGGGGGTAAACACTGAAGCTTTCTTT
CDR3aa: CASSLYPGVNTEAFF

j_gene: TRBJ2-5
abundance: many
v_gene: TRBV2
d_gene: TRBD2
CDR3nt: TGTGCCAGCAGTGGCCTCACATGGGGACTAGCGGGAGATGGAGAGACCCAGTACTTC
CDR3aa: CASSGLTWGLAGDGETQYF

j_gene: TRBJ1-4
abundance: NA
v_gene: TRBV29-1
d_gene: NA
CDR3nt: TGCAGCGTTGAATCGGGGATAAATGAAAAACTGTTTTTT
CDR3aa: CSVESGINEKLFF

j_gene: TRBJ1-2
abundance: NA
v_gene: TRBV12-3/TRBV12-4
d_gene: NA
CDR3nt: TGTGCCAGCAGTTTAAAGGGGGGGCATGGCTACACCTTC
CDR3aa: CASSLKGGHGYTF

j_gene: TRBJ1-1
abundance: NA
v_gene: TRBV6-1
d_gene: NA
CDR3nt: TGTGCCAGCAGTCGCGGGCCGGCCGGGTGGGGCACTGAAGCTTTCTTT
CDR3aa: CASSRGPAGWGTEAFF

j_gene: TRBJ2-7
abundance: NA
v_gene: TRBV5-1
d_gene: TRBD1
CDR3nt: TGCGCCAGCAGCTTGGTTCCGGGACAGGGGGCCGACGAGCAGTACTTC
CDR3aa: CASSLVPGQGADEQYF

j_gene: TRBJ1-2
abundance: many
v_gene: TRBV12-3/TRBV12-4
d_gene: NA
CDR3nt: TGTGCCAGCAGTCCGACCCGAACGGGGGGCTACACCTTC
CDR3aa: CASSPTRTGGYTF

j_gene: TRBJ1-5
abundance: many
v_gene: TRBV19
d_gene: NA
CDR3nt: TGTGCCAGTAGACTATCGGAAGGTAGCAATCAGCCCCAGCATTTT
CDR3aa: CASRLSEGSNQPQHF

j_gene: TRBJ1-1
abundance: few
v_gene: TRBV7-4
d_gene: NA
CDR3nt: TGTGCCAGCAGCGACGTCTTTGTGGAGTACACTGAAGCTTTCTTT
CDR3aa: CASSDVFVEYTEAFF

j_gene: TRBJ2-2
abundance: NA
v_gene: TRBV30
d_gene: NA
CDR3nt: TGTGCCTGGAGTGTACGGTCCCTAGAGAACACCGGGGAGCTGTTTTTT
CDR3aa: CAWSVRSLENTGELFF

j_gene: TRBJ1-1
abundance: NA
v_gene: TRBV10-1
d_gene: NA
CDR3nt: TGCGCCAGCAGTGATGGGGTGTGGACTGAAGCTTTCTTT
CDR3aa: CASSDGVWTEAFF

j_gene: TRBJ1-1
abundance: many
v_gene: TRBV28
d_gene: TRBD1
CDR3nt: TGTGCCAGCAGTTTAACGTCAGGGGGCGATTGGAGGGCTGAAGCTTTCTTT
CDR3aa: CASSLTSGGDWRAEAFF

j_gene: TRBJ2-7
abundance: NA
v_gene: TRBV6-1
d_gene: NA
CDR3nt: TGTGCCAGCAGTGGGCAGGGAGTCTCCTACGAGCAGTACTTC
CDR3aa: CASSGQGVSYEQYF

j_gene: TRBJ1-5
abundance: few
v_gene: TRBV30
d_gene: NA
CDR3nt: TGTGCCTGGAGGGGGGGTGGACATACTAGCAATCAGCCCCAGCATTTT
CDR3aa: CAWRGGGHTSNQPQHF

j_gene: TRBJ1-4
abundance: NA
v_gene: TRBV5-5
d_gene: NA
CDR3nt: TGTGCCAGCAGCTACGGGACATCAACTAATGAAAAACTGTTTTTT
CDR3aa: CASSYGTSTNEKLFF

j_gene: TRBJ2-3
abundance: few
v_gene: TRBV15
d_gene: TRBD1
CDR3nt: TGTGCCACCAGCAGAGGGGGGACAGGGGGCACAGATACGCAGTATTTT
CDR3aa: CATSRGGTGGTDTQYF

j_gene: TRBJ1-3
abundance: few
v_gene: TRBV20-1
d_gene: NA
CDR3nt: TGCAGTGCTAGGCCCAGGGATGGAAACACCATATATTTT
CDR3aa: CSARPRDGNTIYF

j_gene: TRBJ1-4
abundance: NA
v_gene: TRBV7-6
d_gene: NA
CDR3nt: TGTGCCAGCAGCTTATTTGGGGGGAACGAAAAACTGTTTTTT
CDR3aa: CASSLFGGNEKLFF

j_gene: TRBJ2-7
abundance: few
v_gene: TRBV6-1
d_gene: NA
CDR3nt: TGTGCCAGCAGTGACTGGCGTGGCGAGCAGTACTTC
CDR3aa: CASSDWRGEQYF